This TCR beta chain is from a study of cytomegalovirus exposure and HLA in healthy donors. Study conclusions and caveats: Productive status was seen about 87% or about 30% of the time for most TCR beta V segments in an earlier analysis. It was reportedly the case that the classifier diagnosed cytomegalovirus status with high specificity and sensitivity.

PCR amplification relied on 60 Vbeta primers (plus 13 Jbeta primers). Some clones are missing from TCRdb's copy, which holds only in-frame ones; the method was immunoSEQ multiplex PCR. The sample includes about 140,000 clones, roughly 80% of them seen just once. Notes on this clone: Its specificity is unknown.

V gave up 6 bases and J gave up 9 bases; unmatched junction bases: 7. Germline assignment: CDR1 MNHEY and CDR2 SVGAGI. This CDR3 contains 12 residues. The J gene is TRBJ1-2, the V gene TRBV6-5, with TRBD1 identical over 7 bases. This TCR was sampled from a female donor in good health and CMV-seronegative. Sequences were obtained from PBMCs. The DNA of the CDR3 is TGTGCCAGCAGGTCCCAGGGACAGAGCTACACCTTC. Amino acid sequence: CASRSQGQSYTF.